This paragraph reports one T cell receptor beta chain. The V gene lost 4 bases and the J gene lost 5 bases, with 13 bases spanning the gap. CDR3 length equals 14 residues. CDR1 is SGHVS, CDR2 FQNEAQ, per germline. The data are from a study of blood T cell repertoires in COVID-19. The data were produced by immunoSEQ multiplex PCR, yet TCRdb's version contains in-frame clones alone and is incomplete. Of about 220,000 clones listed, approximately 90% were seen once; the top ten hold 3% to 4.5%. The sequence derives from a woman aged 40 to 50 with acute COVID-19. This chain joins TRBV7-8 and TRBJ2-3, with D tentatively TRBD2 (5 bases). The material sequenced was PBMCs or T cells enriched from blood (not recorded which). CDR3 protein: CASSYRRVQDTQYF. The CDR3 DNA is TGTGCCAGCAGCTATCGGCGGGTACAAGATACGCAGTATTTT.